In this sample, the clone carrying this TCR beta chain turned up a few times. Antigen: not known. TCRdb processed the 5' RACE reads anew with MiXCR; each CDR3 protein has one entry. This sample yields a few hundred thousand distinct CDR3 sequences, of which 16% are seen a single time; 20% to 25% belongs to the top ten. This specimen comes from a study of T-cell memory formation after mild COVID-19. Looking at the study overall: The TCR clusters were mostly specific to one donor. Whole-study results and caveats: CD4+ contracting clones were mainly CM and EM; CD8+ ones, EMRA. Unconfirmed was the SARS-CoV-2 specificity of second-wave clones that peaked on day 37.

Losses at the gene ends were 4 bases for V and 2 bases for J; bases not matched to a gene: 6. The CDR3 extends over 16 amino acids. Germline lookup yields CDR1 SEHNR and CDR2 FQNEAQ (reference sequence). The chain is built from TRBV7-9 and TRBJ2-3, with 10 bases that match TRBD1. The sequenced sample was PBMCs or a T cell subset sorted from them (not recorded which). This TCR was recovered from a young man who had mild COVID-19 (a few samples of this study predate the infection). Cell type and time point are not known. The CDR3: CASSSGTGAVTDTQYF. CDR3 nucleotides: TGTGCCAGCAGCTCCGGGACAGGGGCCGTCACAGATACGCAGTATTTT.